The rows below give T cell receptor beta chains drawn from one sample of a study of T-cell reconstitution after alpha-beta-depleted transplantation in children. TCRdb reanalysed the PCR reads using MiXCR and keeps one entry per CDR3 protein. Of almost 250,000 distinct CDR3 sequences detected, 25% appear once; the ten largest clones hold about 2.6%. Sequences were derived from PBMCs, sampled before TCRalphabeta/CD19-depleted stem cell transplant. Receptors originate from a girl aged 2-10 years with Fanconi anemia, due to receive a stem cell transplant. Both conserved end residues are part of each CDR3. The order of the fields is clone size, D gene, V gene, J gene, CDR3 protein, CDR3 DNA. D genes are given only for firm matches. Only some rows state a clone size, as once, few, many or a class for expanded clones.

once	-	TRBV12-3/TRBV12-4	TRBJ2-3	CASSWLADTQYF	TGTGCCAGCAGTTGGCTAGCAGATACGCAGTATTTT
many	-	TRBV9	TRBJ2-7	CASSAAGDEQYF	TGTGCCAGCAGCGCAGCTGGTGACGAGCAGTACTTC
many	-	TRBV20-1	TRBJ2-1	CSAKAGASYNEQFF	TGCAGTGCGAAAGCGGGCGCCTCCTACAATGAGCAGTTCTTC
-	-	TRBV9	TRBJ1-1	CASSVAPPGLLNTEAFF	TGTGCCAGCAGCGTAGCTCCCCCAGGACTTCTGAACACTGAAGCTTTCTTT
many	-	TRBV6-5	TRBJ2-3	CASSYSNTPGDTQYF	TGTGCCAGCAGTTACTCGAACACCCCCGGAGATACGCAGTATTTT
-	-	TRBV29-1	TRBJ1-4	CSVSQSDKEKLFF	TGCAGCGTTTCGCAGAGTGATAAGGAAAAACTGTTTTTT
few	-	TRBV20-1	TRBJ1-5	CSARRWESNQPQHF	TGCAGTGCTAGAAGATGGGAAAGCAATCAGCCCCAGCATTTT
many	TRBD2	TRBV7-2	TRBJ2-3	CASSVSGGAADTQYF	TGTGCCAGCAGCGTCAGCGGGGGGGCCGCAGATACGCAGTATTTT
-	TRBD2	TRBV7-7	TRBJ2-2	CASSSGLVGIGELFF	TGTGCCAGCAGCTCGGGACTAGTGGGGATCGGGGAGCTGTTTTTT
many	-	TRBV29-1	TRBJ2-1	CSGSDSLNEQFF	TGCAGCGGATCGGACAGCCTCAATGAGCAGTTCTTC
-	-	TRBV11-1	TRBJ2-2	CASSLALWGRNTGELFF	TGTGCCAGCAGCTTAGCTCTTTGGGGCCGGAACACCGGGGAGCTGTTTTTT
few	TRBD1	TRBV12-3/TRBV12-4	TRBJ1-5	CASSWWAGTAYSNQPQHF	TGTGCCAGCAGCTGGTGGGCCGGGACAGCTTATAGCAATCAGCCCCAGCATTTT
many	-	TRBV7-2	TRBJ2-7	CASSPTRGEQYF	TGTGCCAGCAGCCCGACTAGGGGCGAGCAGTACTTC
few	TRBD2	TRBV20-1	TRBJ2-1	CSEKGLAGLQYNEQFF	TGCAGTGAAAAAGGACTAGCGGGATTACAATACAATGAGCAGTTCTTC
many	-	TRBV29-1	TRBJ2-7	CSTGSVYEQYF	TGCAGCACAGGTAGCGTTTACGAGCAGTACTTC
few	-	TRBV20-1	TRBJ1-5	CSASFPGGGYSNQPQHF	TGCAGTGCTAGTTTTCCAGGCGGGGGCTATAGCAATCAGCCCCAGCATTTT
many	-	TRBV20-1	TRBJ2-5	CSARVRGGWQETQYF	TGCAGTGCTAGAGTAAGGGGCGGGTGGCAAGAGACCCAGTACTTC
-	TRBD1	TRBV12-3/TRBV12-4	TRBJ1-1	CASSRRGSVSEAFF	TGTGCCAGCAGCCGCAGGGGGTCGGTGTCTGAAGCTTTCTTT
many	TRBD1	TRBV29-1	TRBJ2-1	CSVVWTGGNNEQFF	TGCAGCGTTGTTTGGACAGGGGGCAACAATGAGCAGTTCTTC
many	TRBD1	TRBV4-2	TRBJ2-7	CASSRWTTGQTYEQYF	TGTGCCAGCAGCCGCTGGACGACGGGACAGACCTACGAGCAGTACTTC
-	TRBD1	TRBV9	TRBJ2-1	CASSVVGRGIDEQFF	TGTGCCAGCAGCGTAGTGGGCAGGGGGATCGATGAGCAGTTCTTC
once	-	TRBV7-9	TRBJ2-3	CARSGTNTDTQYF	TGTGCCAGATCCGGGACCAACACAGATACGCAGTATTTT
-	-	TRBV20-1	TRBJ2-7	CSARSPPGGYEQYF	TGCAGTGCCCGGTCCCCCCCCGGTGGCTACGAGCAGTACTTC
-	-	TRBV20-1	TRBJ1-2	CSASGSGANAYGYTF	TGCAGTGCTAGTGGGTCGGGTGCTAACGCCTATGGCTACACCTTC
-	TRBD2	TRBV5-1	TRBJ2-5	CASSPSNRLAGGYQETQYF	TGCGCCAGCAGCCCCTCAAACCGACTAGCGGGGGGGTACCAAGAGACCCAGTACTTC
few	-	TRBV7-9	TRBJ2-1	CASSLVLGYEQFF	TGTGCCAGCAGCTTAGTACTTGGGTATGAGCAGTTCTTC
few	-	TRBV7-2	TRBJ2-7	CASSLVVGRVGYEQYF	TGTGCCAGCAGCTTAGTAGTAGGCAGAGTCGGGTACGAGCAGTACTTC
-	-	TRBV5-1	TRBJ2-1	CASSLTRVNEQFF	TGCGCCAGCAGCCTAACCAGGGTCAATGAGCAGTTCTTC
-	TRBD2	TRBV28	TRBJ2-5	CASSTIAGGQETQYF	TGTGCCAGCAGCACCATAGCGGGAGGGCAAGAGACCCAGTACTTC
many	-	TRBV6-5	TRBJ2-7	CASSYSGRMTDEQYF	TGTGCCAGCAGTTACAGCGGACGGATGACGGACGAGCAGTACTTC
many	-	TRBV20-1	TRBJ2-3	CSAGGGGDTQYF	TGCAGTGCTGGAGGAGGGGGGGATACGCAGTATTTT
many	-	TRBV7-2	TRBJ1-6	CASSPIYNSPLHF	TGTGCCAGCAGCCCGATCTATAATTCACCCCTCCACTTT
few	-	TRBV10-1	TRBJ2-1	CASSAPGPSTYNEQFF	TGCGCCAGCAGTGCCCCAGGGCCCTCTACCTACAATGAGCAGTTCTTC
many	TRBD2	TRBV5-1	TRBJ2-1	CASSQVAGEQFF	TGCGCCAGCAGCCAGGTAGCGGGTGAGCAGTTCTTC
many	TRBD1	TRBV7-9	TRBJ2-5	CASSFSTGLETQYF	TGTGCCAGCAGCTTCTCGACAGGGTTGGAGACCCAGTACTTC
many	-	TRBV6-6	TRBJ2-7	CASSPDTYEQYF	TGTGCCAGCAGTCCCGACACCTACGAGCAGTACTTC
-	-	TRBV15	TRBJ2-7	CATSRDPKGGTNEQYF	TGTGCCACCAGCAGAGATCCCAAAGGTGGGACAAACGAGCAGTACTTC
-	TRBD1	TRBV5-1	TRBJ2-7	CASSLVVRGSSYDQYF	TGCGCCAGCAGCTTGGTCGTCAGGGGGAGCTCCTACGATCAGTACTTC
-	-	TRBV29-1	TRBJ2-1	CSASPGPYNEQFF	TGCAGCGCCTCACCGGGACCTTACAATGAGCAGTTCTTC
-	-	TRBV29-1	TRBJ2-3	CSARPIGVSSTDTQYF	TGCAGCGCCCGGCCCATCGGTGTCTCTAGCACAGATACGCAGTATTTT
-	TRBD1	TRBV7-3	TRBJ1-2	CASSYRQGGRDGYTF	TGTGCCAGCAGTTACCGACAGGGAGGAAGGGATGGCTACACCTTC
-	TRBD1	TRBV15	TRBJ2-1	CATSRDRAYNEQFF	TGTGCCACCAGCAGGGACAGGGCATACAATGAGCAGTTCTTC
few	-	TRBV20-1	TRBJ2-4	CSASTLPKNIQYF	TGCAGTGCTTCCACCTTACCGAAAAACATTCAGTACTTC
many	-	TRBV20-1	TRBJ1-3	CSARDSSGNTIYF	TGCAGTGCTAGAGACAGCTCTGGAAACACCATATATTTT
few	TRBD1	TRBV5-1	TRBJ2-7	CATQDRGHYEQYF	TGCGCCACCCAGGACAGGGGCCACTACGAGCAGTACTTC
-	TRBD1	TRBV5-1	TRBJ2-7	CASTLGQGAPYEQYF	TGCGCCAGCACCCTAGGACAGGGGGCCCCCTACGAGCAGTACTTC
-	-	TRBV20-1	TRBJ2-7	CSARDISNTYEQYF	TGCAGTGCTAGAGATATTAGCAATACGTACGAGCAGTACTTC
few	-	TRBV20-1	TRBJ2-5	CSARVGLAETQYF	TGCAGTGCTAGAGTAGGGTTAGCGGAGACCCAGTACTTC
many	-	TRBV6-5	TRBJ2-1	CASSYPQGREAPLIF	TGTGCCAGCAGTTACCCACAGGGCCGGGAGGCACCCTTAATCTTC
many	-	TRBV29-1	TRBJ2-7	CSVRYQGNEQYF	TGCAGCGTTCGCTATCAGGGTAACGAGCAGTACTTC
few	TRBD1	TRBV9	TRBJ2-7	CASSYDRGEQYF	TGTGCCAGCAGCTACGACAGGGGCGAGCAGTACTTC
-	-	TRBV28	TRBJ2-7	CASSPTAGFIPHEQYF	TGTGCCAGCAGCCCTACTGCGGGCTTCATTCCCCACGAGCAGTACTTC
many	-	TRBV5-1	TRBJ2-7	CATNHPASLWYEQYF	TGCGCCACCAACCACCCGGCTAGTCTATGGTACGAGCAGTACTTC